A single sample is the source of the 4 T cell receptor beta chains below, sequenced in a study of blood T cell repertoires in COVID-19. TCRdb's table, derived via immunoSEQ multiplex PCR, lists solely in-frame clones and lacks some. The sample yields some 200,000 clones, 81% seen once. Sample: PBMCs or T cells enriched from blood (not recorded which). These receptors all stem from a woman in her forties or fifties with acute COVID-19.

The chain uses TRBV7-9 and TRBJ1-4, with 11 bases aligning to TRBD1. Trimming cost V 5 bases and J 7 bases; bases outside gene matches: 6. Germline CDR1 and CDR2: SEHNR and FQNEAQ (reference sequence). The CDR3 has 15 amino acids. The CDR3 is CASSQGQGAVEKLFF. Written as DNA, the CDR3 is TGTGCCAGCAGCCAAGGACAGGGGGCGGTTGAAAAACTGTTTTTT.

The V gene is TRBV19, the J gene TRBJ2-2; 7 bases are shared with TRBD1. After removal of 5 bases from V and 0 bases from J, the junction contained 9 bases not matched to a gene. CDR1 and CDR2 (germline): LNHDA, SQIVND (reference sequence). CDR3 length equals 17 residues. CDR3: CASSPIYGTANTGELFF. CDR3 nucleotide sequence: TGTGCCAGTAGTCCTATTTACGGGACAGCGAACACCGGGGAGCTGTTTTTT.

The chain links TRBV6-2 or TRBV6-3 to TRBJ2-7; 9 bases map to TRBD1. In germline, CDR1 is MNHEY, CDR2 SVGEGT. CDR3 length equals 15 residues. V lost 2 bases and J lost 2; bases outside the gene matches: 4. CDR3 region: CASSYGTGWTYEQYF. The DNA of the CDR3 is TGTGCCAGCAGTTACGGGACAGGGTGGACCTACGAGCAGTACTTC.

V and J are TRBV29-1 and TRBJ1-2; 11 bases are shared with TRBD1. The trim removed 7 bases at V and 8 bases at J, leaving 12 bases unmatched. This CDR3 has 14 amino acids. The germline gives CDR1 SQVTM, CDR2 ANQGSEA. The CDR3 DNA reads as TGCAGCGCTGACGGGACAGGGGGTCAACGAGGCTACACCTTC. It encodes CSADGTGGQRGYTF. Complete variable domain (other parts from reference TRBV29-1 and TRBJ1-2): SAVISQKPSRDICQRGTSLTIQCQVDSQVTMMFWYRQQPGQSLTLIATANQGSEATYESGFVIDKFPISRPNLTFSTLTVSNMSPEDSSIYLCSADGTGGQRGYTFGSGTRLTVV.